The 9 T cell receptor beta chains presented below share a single source sample, sequenced in a study of OX40 agonist ivuxolimab in advanced cancers. This table comes from immunoSEQ multiplex PCR, and its TCRdb copy is limited to in-frame clones, with some not included. Found here are approximately 79,000 clones, around 86% of them singletons; the top ten hold just over 2.5%. The source material was CD4+ or CD8+ T cells sorted from blood, sampled in a trial of the OX40 agonist ivuxolimab. These receptors were taken from an adult with an advanced solid tumor such as melanoma, head and neck, liver or kidney cancer.

The chain joins TRBV6-4 to TRBJ2-2, with D tentatively TRBD2 (6 bases). The length of the CDR3 is 14 residues. V was clipped by 6 bases and J by 0 bases, with 8 bases between them. Germline V gene data show CDR1 as MRHNA and CDR2 as SNTAGT. CDR3 amino acids: CASRRLANTGELFF. CDR3 sequence (DNA): TGTGCCAGCAGGAGACTAGCGAACACCGGGGAGCTGTTTTTT.

This clone was detected once. The chain has TRBV7-2 and TRBJ1-6; D gene uncertain. The CDR3 covers 14 residues. V was cut by 1 base and J by 10 bases, with 11 bases left in between. CDR1 is SGHTA, CDR2 FQGNSA, per germline. The chain's CDR3 is CASSLGGGWSPLHF. CDR3 sequence (DNA): TGTGCCAGCAGCTTAGGGGGAGGGTGGTCACCCCTCCACTTT.

The gene calls are TRBV28 and TRBJ1-1, with TRBD1 as a possible D gene (5 bases). The V end lost 4 bases, the J end lost 12 bases, and 18 bases lay between the germline ends. Germline CDR1 is MDHEN and CDR2 is SYDVKM. The CDR3 extends over 13 amino acids. CDR3 in DNA: TGTGCCAGCAGTTCTTCCGGGGGTTTTGGAACTTTCTTT. The encoded protein is CASSSSGGFGTFF.

V and J are TRBV29-1 and TRBJ2-7; D not certain. The CDR3 runs 12 residues. With 8 bases removed from V and 3 bases from J, the gap between germline ends came to 14 bases. Germline V lookup: CDR1 SQVTM, CDR2 ANQGSEA. CDR3 protein: CSSDRIYYEQYV. CDR3 coding DNA: TGCAGCAGTGACCGGATATACTACGAGCAGTACGTC.

This rearrangement joins TRBV5-4 to TRBJ1-1; a possible D gene is TRBD1 (6 bases). V shed 3 bases and J shed 3 bases, with 12 bases lying between them. Germline CDR1 reads SGHNT; CDR2 reads YYREEE (reference sequence). This CDR3 is built from 14 residues. The chain's CDR3 is CASSWTAGDTEAFF. The DNA for the CDR3 is TGTGCCAGCAGCTGGACAGCCGGAGACACTGAAGCTTTCTTT.

In regard to this clone: Germline is not matched at one junction end, which may reflect a read error. The rearrangement joins TRBV18 to TRBJ1-2; D is uncertain. The CDR3 loop spans 15 amino acids. Germline V lookup: CDR1 KGHSH, CDR2 LQKENI. The CDR3 spells CASSPPSSQTYGYTF. CDR3 DNA: TGTGCCAGCTCTCCACCCTCCTCCCAGACCTATGGCTACACCTTC. Together with reference TRBV18 and TRBJ1-2, the CDR3 gives the full variable domain: NAGVMQNPRHLVRRRGQEARLRCSPMKGHSHVYWYRQLPEEGLKFMVYLQKENIIDESGMPKERFSAEFPKEGPSILRIQQVVRGDSAAYFCASSPPSSQTYGYTFGSGTRLTVV.

This clone was detected once. V gene TRBV18 combines with J gene TRBJ1-4, with D unclear. Germline V gene lookup returns CDR1 KGHSH and CDR2 LQKENI. The CDR3 length is 13 residues. Trimming took 2 bases from V and 4 from J, leaving 5 bases between them. The CDR3 region is CASSPGLNEKLFF. The CDR3 nucleotides read TGTGCCAGCTCACCAGGACTTAATGAAAAACTGTTTTTT.

The V call is TRBV6-6, the J call TRBJ1-6, with a tentative D call TRBD1 (5 bases). V was trimmed by 6 bases and J by 7 bases, leaving 10 bases between them. Per the germline V gene, CDR1 is MNHNY and CDR2 is SVGAGI (reference sequence). CDR3 length: 13 amino acids. CDR3 in amino acids: CASRGRGNSPLHF. Here the CDR3 DNA reads TGTGCCAGCAGGGGGCGCGGAAATTCACCCCTCCACTTT.

This clone showed up just once. V usage is TRBV11-2 and J usage is TRBJ2-2, with D hard to call. CDR3 size: 14 residues. V was cut by 4 bases and J by 3 bases, with 9 bases left in between. Germline assignment: CDR1 SGHAT and CDR2 FQNNGV. The CDR3 is CASSSAPHTGELFF. Written as DNA, the CDR3 is TGTGCCAGCAGCTCGGCCCCGCACACCGGGGAGCTGTTTTTT.